The subject of this entry is one T cell receptor beta chain. The data stem from a study of control samples from healthy donors and cancer patients. Libraries were prepared by immunoSEQ multiplex PCR; TCRdb keeps only in-frame clonotypes and omits some of them. This sample has fewer than 25,000 clones; roughly 83% occur once, and the top ten carry approximately 30%. Trimming took 7 bases from V and 3 from J, leaving 7 bases between them. Per the germline V gene, CDR1 is MDHEN and CDR2 is SYDVKM. The CDR3 runs 12 residues. This receptor was taken from a man between 60 and 75 years old with head and neck cancer. The chain couples TRBV28 to TRBJ2-1; D not resolved. The sample was PBMCs. CDR3 sequence (DNA): TGTGCCAGCACCTTCGACTACAATGAGCAGTTCTTC. It yields the protein CASTFDYNEQFF. Full variable domain (remainder filled in from reference TRBV28 and TRBJ2-1): DVKVTQSSRYLVKRTGEKVFLECVQDMDHENMFWYRQDPGLGLRLIYFSYDVKMKEKGDIPEGYSVSREKKERFSLILESASTNQTSMYLCASTFDYNEQFFGPGTRLTVL.